This T cell receptor (beta chain) was obtained from a study of shared clonotypes between healthy human individuals (dated by TCRdb to 2018 to 2020). Notes on the research overall: Two women and three men aged 18 to 49 years were included in the cohort. To estimate repertoire size and how much clonotypes are shared between individuals, the study performed deep sequencing of blood TCR repertoires from roughly five healthy adults. For each donor, CD4 naive and CD4 memory were each given three plates, CD8 naive was given two plates, and CD8 memory was given one plate. Different laboratories and diverse techniques were used to prepare libraries and sequence TCR repertoires, to increase sequencing depth and limit assay-specific biases. Leukapheresis yielded between about 0.85 and 10 billion PBMCs per donor.

Broader findings and caveats from the paper: Based on pairwise subsampling, the degree of clonotype sharing among donors was expected to be affected by sequencing depth. The genetic and exposure-history diversity represented was limited by the small number of donors. Even with the large sequencing depth, rarefaction of the sorted-subset datasets indicated that sequencing was incomplete. Compared with non-shared clonotypes, clonotypes shared by all four sorted-subset donors had higher generation probabilities. Roughly 5% of naive CD4, roughly 3.6% of naive CD8, roughly 2.4% of memory CD4, and around 0.4% of memory CD8 clonotypes were shared across four donors. Estimated clonotype richness was generally larger for naive than for memory subsets. Only blood was sampled, and tissue TCR repertoires likely differ from those in blood.

Trimming removed 6 bases from V and 2 bases from J, leaving 15 bases between the germline ends. As encoded in the germline V gene, CDR1 is SGHTA while CDR2 is FQGTGA. The cysteine opens and the phenylalanine closes a CDR3 of 15 amino acids. Only the CDR3 region is kept as DNA, spanning 45 bases read in frame from base 1. Donors were healthy HIV-negative adults with no recently reported acute infections or vaccinations. All donors were Caucasian adults living in Nashville, Tennessee, USA. CD4+ T cells were enriched by magnetic negative selection, after which naive cells were positively selected on CD45RA and the negative fraction was taken as the memory subset. After blood collection by leukapheresis, PBMCs were isolated using Ficoll-Histopaque density gradient centrifugation and then cryopreserved in the vapor phase of liquid nitrogen. Analytical flow cytometry was used to check the purity and quantity of every magnetically sorted T cell population. Genomic DNA was isolated from every sorted fraction and measured by UV absorbance on a Nanodrop 2000c.

About this clone: Its antigen is unknown. No base qualities exist here, and no much larger clone lies one base off it.

Using the deep immunoSEQ assay, multiplex PCR amplified TCR CDR3 regions from genomic DNA. Extracted genomic DNA from each cell subset was spread evenly across all wells of several immunoSEQ 96-well plates, with each plate serving as a replicate. For sorted subsets, each replicate PCR was loaded with approximately 190 ng genomic DNA, equivalent to about 33,000 T cell genomes. Purified libraries were quantified with a Qubit 3.0 fluorometer, sized on a Bioanalyzer 2100, and re-quantified with the KAPA Library Quantification kit. Every immunoSEQ 96-well plate was sequenced on a dedicated single-read 150-cycle Illumina NextSeq 550 flow cell. The authors processed their data as follows. Because the immunoSEQ output held only junctional sequences and lacked quality scores, the filtering could not match the filtering applied to full-length reads. Sequences were annotated with PyIR, a Python wrapper for IgBLAST v1.9, and V/J genes and CDR3 were assigned using IMGT germline references. Reads with weak V/J assignments (E-value above 1e-6), missing CDR3, stop codons, out-of-frame junctions, or ambiguous translated residues were removed. V3J clonotypes were defined by identical inferred V gene, J gene, and CDR3 amino acid sequence. Percentage overlap between repertoires was computed as shared unique clonotypes divided by the size of the smaller repertoire. Richness of each repertoire was evaluated using RTK rarefaction, the Chao1 estimator, and Recon v2.1 estimates of unobserved clonotypes. For all TCRbeta clonotypes obtained by the gDNA method from four donors, generation probabilities were computed with OLGA. The source is immuneACCESS, and TCRdb retained only in-frame sequences with V and J called. Part of the clones is not carried over; for the studies checked, unresolved V genes explain less than half of this, and the remainder is unexplained. V and J calls and clone size are those listed in that table; D and trimming were worked out from the DNA. In all, the sample holds approximately 350,000 clones, and around 67% of those were seen once. The ten largest clones represent about 9.4% of the sample.

The chain was built from TRBV7-3 and TRBJ2-3; TRBD2 is possibly the D segment (5 matching bases). Sequenced: memory CD4+ T cells sorted from blood. Per the publication, the cell subset or site label means: CD45RA-negative fraction. The receptor was derived from a young man in good health. The DNA sequence is as follows: TGTGCCAGCAGTCGTACGGGGTCGTACACAGATACGCAGTATTTT. It translates as CASSRTGSYTDTQYF.